This T cell receptor beta chain was sequenced for a study of T cells in tuberculosis. Across the study: Blood was taken before or within 7 days of anti-tuberculosis therapy.

Overall study results and limits: GMM-specific TCRs were nearer to active tuberculosis alpha repertoires, suggesting expansion.

CDR3 size: 15 residues. The V and J ends lost 4 bases and 1 base respectively, with 11 bases between them. In germline, CDR1 is SNHLY, CDR2 FYNNEI. Note on this clone: As yet, its antigen is unknown.

Clones were sequenced by immunoSEQ multiplex PCR, and TCRdb holds only the in-frame ones, with some missing. The data contain over 25,000 clones, roughly nine tenths of them singletons. Time point described: new active TB diagnosis, blood taken before or within 7 days of starting treatment. Active tuberculosis patients were new diagnoses, HIV-seronegative, South African, and aged 18 years or older. The receptor comes from an adult with tuberculosis. This sequence joins TRBV2 and TRBJ1-3; D is ambiguous. The source material was PBMCs, sampled at tuberculosis diagnosis. The CDR3 is CASSVRPGSGNTIYF. Here the CDR3 DNA reads TGTGCCAGCAGTGTCCGCCCGGGATCTGGAAACACCATATATTTT.